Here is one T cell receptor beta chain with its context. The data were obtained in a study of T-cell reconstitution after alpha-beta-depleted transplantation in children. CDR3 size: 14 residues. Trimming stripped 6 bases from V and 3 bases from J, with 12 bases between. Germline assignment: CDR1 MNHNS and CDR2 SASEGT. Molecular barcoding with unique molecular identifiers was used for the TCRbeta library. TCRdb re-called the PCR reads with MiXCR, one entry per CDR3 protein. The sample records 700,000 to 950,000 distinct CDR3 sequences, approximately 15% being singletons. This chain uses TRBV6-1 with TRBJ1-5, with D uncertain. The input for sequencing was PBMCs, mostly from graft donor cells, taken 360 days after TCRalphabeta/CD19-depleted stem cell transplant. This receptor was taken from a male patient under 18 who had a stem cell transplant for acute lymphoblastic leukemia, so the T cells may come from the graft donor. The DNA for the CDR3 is TGTGCCAGCAGAGAGACCGCCTCCAATCAGCCCCAGCATTTT. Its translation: CASRETASNQPQHF.